The clone carrying this T cell receptor beta chain was counted between two and nine times. Its target is not known. The donors, aged roughly 6 to 95, were healthy Caucasians from Russia. This entry is derived from a study of blood T cells in healthy people across ages. V was pared by 0 bases and J by 0 bases, with 20 bases between. This CDR3 has 19 amino acids. Germline values: CDR1 LGHDT, CDR2 YNNKEL (reference sequence). Alongside a J-beta primer mix, a sample-barcoded 5' primer served in a second PCR lasting 7 to 11 cycles. Carrying 12 random nucleotides, a template-switch adaptor labeled each individual cDNA molecule. TCRdb redid the calling of the 5' RACE reads with MiXCR, one entry per CDR3 protein. Among around 870,000 distinct CDR3 sequences listed, about 28% were seen once. Study outcomes and limitations: More naive CD4+ cells and higher diversity were found in long-lived than in aged donors. TCR beta diversity was tightly associated with the proportion of naive T cells.

The source is an elderly woman in good health. The chain employs TRBV3-1 and TRBJ1-1; D might be TRBD1 (5 bases). The specimen was blood. CDR3 sequence reads: CASSQESGRFTLMNTEAFF. The DNA for the CDR3 is TGTGCCAGCAGCCAAGAGTCGGGACGTTTCACTCTAATGAACACTGAAGCTTTCTTT.